This T cell receptor beta chain was recorded in a study of T cell responses to AZD1222 COVID-19 vaccine. Overall study results and limits: Unmutated variant regions reportedly attract nearly half of all spike-specific TCRs. Sampled repertoires all dated from after the peak T cell response. There were vaccine-associated CD4 TCRs across spike, dominant at 160-218 and 743-854.

Only in-frame clones appear in the TCRdb table, and some are missing; sequencing was by immunoSEQ multiplex PCR. The sample lists 150,000 to 180,000 clones; 86% were seen once. V was pared by 5 bases and J by 1 base, with 17 bases between. Germline CDR1 and CDR2: MDHEN and SYDVKM. This CDR3 contains 16 residues. Remarks on this clone: The antigen is not known.

The V and J genes are TRBV28 and TRBJ2-5; D may be TRBD1 (6 bases). This sequence was found in an adult in good health. The material sequenced was peripheral blood, taken on day 0 of MenACWY control vaccination. CDR3 protein: CASSPSGGGIQETQYF. CDR3 DNA sequence: TGTGCCAGCAGTCCTTCTGGTGGGGGCATCCAAGAGACCCAGTACTTC. The full variable domain, rest sourced from reference TRBV28 and TRBJ2-5, is DVKVTQSSRYLVKRTGEKVFLECVQDMDHENMFWYRQDPGLGLRLIYFSYDVKMKEKGDIPEGYSVSREKKERFSLILESASTNQTSMYLCASSPSGGGIQETQYFGPGTRLLVL.